Below are 32 T cell receptor beta chains sequenced from a single sample in a study of cytomegalovirus exposure and HLA in healthy donors. With 60 Vbeta and 13 Jbeta primers, the PCR was carried out. The method was immunoSEQ multiplex PCR; TCRdb's version includes in-frame clones alone and lacks a portion of them. The repertoire consists of 100,000 or so clones, with roughly 76% occurring once and the leading ten covering 3.5% to 4.5%. Specimen: PBMCs. These TCRs come from a man between 35 and 55 years old in good health and CMV-seronegative.

V is TRBV5-4 and J is TRBJ1-2, with 9 bases lining up with TRBD1. The V and J ends lost 0 bases and 4 bases, in that order; junction bases with no gene match: 1. Looked up from germline, CDR1 is SGHNT and CDR2 is YYREEE (reference sequence). This CDR3 contains 14 residues. This CDR3 reads CASSLGTGVYGYTF. The DNA of the CDR3 is TGTGCCAGCAGCTTGGGGACAGGGGTCTATGGCTACACCTTC.

The chain carries TRBV19 and TRBJ1-1; 8 bases fit TRBD1. J gave up 6 bases and V 4 bases, and 13 bases lay outside the gene matches. Germline V gene lookup returns CDR1 LNHDA and CDR2 SQIVND (reference sequence). This CDR3 has 16 residues. CDR3 amino acids: CASSTSSVGTGAEAFF. The CDR3 coding sequence is TGTGCCAGTAGTACTTCATCAGTGGGGACAGGCGCTGAAGCTTTCTTT.

The chain uses TRBV4-1 and TRBJ2-2; D not resolved. Trimming cost V 5 bases and J 3 bases, with 13 bases left between them. CDR1 and CDR2 (germline): MGHRA, YSYEKL. The CDR3 sequence is 15 residues long. The CDR3 protein is CASSSQDTYTGELFF. The CDR3 DNA follows: TGCGCCAGCAGCTCCCAAGACACGTACACCGGGGAGCTGTTTTTT.

The V gene is TRBV29-1, the J gene TRBJ1-3, with a possible D match to TRBD1 (6 bases). The CDR3 runs 15 residues. Deletions cut 7 bases from V and 4 bases from J, with 20 bases between. From germline, CDR1 is SQVTM and CDR2 ANQGSEA. The CDR3 nucleotides read TGCAGCGCTACCTCCCCCGGACAGCCGGGAAACACCATATATTTT. Encoded protein: CSATSPGQPGNTIYF. Looking up the rest from reference TRBV29-1 and TRBJ1-3 gives the full variable domain: SAVISQKPSRDICQRGTSLTIQCQVDSQVTMMFWYRQQPGQSLTLIATANQGSEATYESGFVIDKFPISRPNLTFSTLTVSNMSPEDSSIYLCSATSPGQPGNTIYFGEGSWLTVV.

The genes are TRBV18 and TRBJ2-4; the D is unclear. Germline lookup yields CDR1 KGHSH and CDR2 LQKENI. The CDR3 extends over 17 amino acids. V lost 0 bases, J lost 0 bases, and 12 bases lay in between. The CDR3 sequence: CASSPPVMVRAKNIQYF. CDR3 sequence (DNA): TGTGCCAGCTCACCACCCGTGATGGTCAGAGCCAAAAACATTCAGTACTTC.

The J gene is TRBJ2-1, the V gene TRBV7-8; 10 positions match TRBD2. V shed 5 bases and J 10 bases; nucleotides not matched to a gene: 5. CDR3 length: 13 residues. Germline lookup yields CDR1 SGHVS and CDR2 FQNEAQ. CDR3 coding DNA: TGTGCCAGCAGCATAATACTAGCGGGGGAGCAGTTCTTC. Amino acid sequence: CASSIILAGEQFF.

This rearrangement joins TRBV27 to TRBJ2-2; perhaps TRBD2 as D (7 bases). CDR1 and CDR2 (germline): MNHEY, SMNVEV (reference sequence). This CDR3 region has 19 residues. V lost 7 bases and J 5 bases, leaving 29 bases between the germline ends. The CDR3 reads CASTTFIRRGPRETGELFF. CDR3 sequence (DNA): TGTGCCAGCACCACCTTTATCCGGCGGGGGCCCCGAGAAACCGGGGAGCTGTTTTTT.

This chain links TRBV4-2 with TRBJ2-5; TRBD2 matches at 10 bases. The J call is uncertain, as TRBJ2-7 better fits the DNA end. From germline, CDR1 is LGHNA and CDR2 YNFKEQ. The CDR3 loop spans 19 amino acids. The CDR3 nucleotides read TGTGCCAGCAGCCAAGCATTATGCAGCGGGGGGGATACGGTCTGCGAGCAGTACTTC. This gives the protein CASSQALCSGGDTVCEQYF.

The chain uses TRBV19 and TRBJ2-1, with D tentatively TRBD2 (5 bases). CDR3 length: 14 amino acids. With 7 bases removed from V and 4 bases from J, the gap between germline ends came to 14 bases. Germline V gives CDR1 LNHDA, CDR2 SQIVND (reference sequence). CDR3 nucleotide sequence: TGTGCCAGTAAGAACCGGGGTGGGTACAATGAGCAGTTCTTC. It is translated as CASKNRGGYNEQFF.

This clone was recorded a few times. The chain couples TRBV6-1 to TRBJ1-5, with TRBD1 identical over 9 bases. This CDR3 is built from 13 residues. Germline CDR1 MNHNS, CDR2 SASEGT. V was clipped by 6 bases and J by 4 bases; unmatched bases: 1. The CDR3 sequence: CASRGTGNQPQHF. The CDR3, as DNA: TGTGCCAGCAGGGGGACAGGGAATCAGCCCCAGCATTTT.

In this sample, this clone turned up a few times. This chain links TRBV18 with TRBJ2-4, with 9 bases fitting TRBD1. Trimming took 1 base from V and 1 from J; bases not matched to a gene: 2. The CDR3 consists of 16 residues. From germline, CDR1 is KGHSH and CDR2 LQKENI. The CDR3 nucleotides are TGTGCCAGCTCACCACTGGGACAGGGTGCCAAAAACATTCAGTACTTC. Amino acid sequence: CASSPLGQGAKNIQYF.

The chain is built from TRBV29-1 and TRBJ2-7, with 8 bases lining up with TRBD1. Germline-derived CDR1 and CDR2 are SQVTM and ANQGSEA. The ends lost 3 bases at V and 6 bases at J; junction bases unmatched: 13. The CDR3 covers 15 residues. CDR3 region: CSVEGGGTGTVEQYF. In DNA form, the CDR3 reads TGCAGCGTTGAGGGGGGCGGGACAGGTACCGTCGAGCAGTACTTC.

As for this clone: No conserved phenylalanine or tryptophan ends this CDR3, so it is likely a read error. CDR3 residues: CASSRGQGAGNVLTV. The CDR3 DNA follows: TGTGCCAGCAGCCGAGGACAGGGGGCAGGCAACGTCCTGACTGTC. This sequence joins TRBV14 and TRBJ2-6, with 11 bases lining up with TRBD1. The CDR3 extends over 15 amino acids. V lost 4 bases to trimming and J lost 9 bases; unmatched junction nucleotides: 5. The V gene's germline CDR1 is SGHDN and CDR2 FVKESK.

The J gene is TRBJ2-2, the V gene TRBV7-2; possibly TRBD2 for D (5 bases). The CDR3 contains 15 residues. The V gene's germline CDR1 is SGHTA and CDR2 FQGNSA. V dropped 11 bases and J dropped 0 bases, with 16 bases sitting between them. Written as DNA, the CDR3 is TGTGCCGCCCGAGGAGGCCTTCCGAACACCGGGGAGCTGTTTTTT. Protein: CAARGGLPNTGELFF.

This clone appeared many times. The chain employs TRBV5-6 and TRBJ1-6; a weak D match, TRBD1 (6 bases). The CDR3 runs 15 residues. CDR1 and CDR2 (germline): SGHDT, YYEEEE. V was trimmed by 1 base and J by 7 bases, leaving 12 bases between them. The CDR3 DNA follows: TGTGCCAGCAGCTTGTTCAGGGGAGAAAATTCACCCCTCCACTTT. Encoded protein: CASSLFRGENSPLHF.

This sequence joins TRBV5-6 and TRBJ2-5; maybe TRBD2 (7 bases). The V gene's germline CDR1 is SGHDT and CDR2 YYEEEE. This CDR3 is 14 amino acids long. With 8 bases removed from V and 4 bases from J, the gap between germline ends came to 18 bases. In nucleotides, the CDR3 is TGTGCCAGTTCTGGGGGGGGGCGAGGAGAGACCCAGTACTTC. This codes for CASSGGGRGETQYF.

V and J are TRBV2 and TRBJ1-4, with 7 nucleotides matching TRBD1. After removal of 7 bases from V and 7 bases from J, the junction contained 9 bases not matched to a gene. CDR3 length: 14 amino acids. The germline V gene has CDR1 SNHLY and CDR2 FYNNEI. CDR3 DNA sequence: TGTGCCAGCAAAAGGGGCAGGGGGAGTGAAAAACTGTTTTTT. Translating gives CASKRGRGSEKLFF.

Of note for this clone: An end of the junction does not agree with germline; a read error may underlie this. The chain employs TRBV30 and TRBJ2-1, with D possibly matching TRBD1 (5 bases). This CDR3 comprises 14 residues. Germline V lookup: CDR1 GTSNPN, CDR2 SVGIG (reference sequence). The CDR3 nucleotides are TGTGCCTGGAGCTTTGGGGCCGGCTACAGTGAGCAGTTCTTC. This translates into CAWSFGAGYSEQFF.

The table lists this clone with a few counts. The V gene is TRBV10-3, the J gene TRBJ2-3; tentatively, D is TRBD1 (6 bases). The CDR3 extends over 13 amino acids. Germline CDR1 ENHRY, CDR2 SYGVKD. The germline V and J ends were trimmed by 7 bases and 1 base, with 9 bases remaining between them. Here the CDR3 reads CAIMGAGTDTQYF. CDR3 bases: TGTGCCATCATGGGGGCTGGCACAGATACGCAGTATTTT.

The chain has TRBV7-2 and TRBJ2-3, with 14 nucleotides matching TRBD2. Germline V gene data show CDR1 as SGHTA and CDR2 as FQGNSA. V gave up 4 bases and J gave up 7 bases; unmatched junction bases: 4. This CDR3 contains 15 residues. CDR3 protein: CASSSGLAGGNTQYF. CDR3 DNA sequence: TGTGCCAGCAGCTCAGGACTAGCGGGGGGAAATACGCAGTATTTT. Supplemented by reference TRBV7-2 and TRBJ2-3, the full variable domain reads GAGVSQSPSNKVTEKGKDVELRCDPISGHTALYWYRQSLGQGLEFLIYFQGNSAPDKSGLPSDRFSAERTGGSVSTLTIQRTQQEDSAVYLCASSSGLAGGNTQYFGPGTRLTVL.

The chain has TRBV25-1 and TRBJ2-5; no reliable D call. CDR1 is MGHDK and CDR2 is SYGVNS in the germline V gene. The CDR3 sequence is 15 residues long. Trimming took off 5 bases at V and 5 bases at J, with 18 bases between the two ends. CDR3 region: CASSKSPPQRETQYF. The CDR3 region has the DNA TGTGCCAGCAGTAAATCGCCCCCCCAGAGGGAGACCCAGTACTTC.

The V gene is TRBV5-1, the J gene TRBJ2-1; the D gene is possibly TRBD2 (5 bases). Trimming removed 4 bases from V and 10 bases from J, with 9 bases in between. The CDR3 consists of 11 residues. Germline V CDR1 and CDR2: SGHRS, YFSETQ. DNA for the CDR3: TGCGCCAGCAGCCGGGGTGCGGAGCAGTTCTTC. Its protein is CASSRGAEQFF.

This clone appeared a few times. The rearrangement uses TRBV7-9 and TRBJ2-3, with D tentatively TRBD1 (6 bases). Germline V gene data show CDR1 as SEHNR and CDR2 as FQNEAQ (reference sequence). V was trimmed by 3 bases and J by 5 bases, leaving 15 bases between them. The CDR3 runs to 15 residues. In nucleotides, the CDR3 is TGTGCCAGCAGCTTGGATTACAGGGAAGAAGATACGCAGTATTTT. It encodes CASSLDYREEDTQYF.

The rearrangement links TRBV5-6 to TRBJ2-7; 7 bases align to TRBD1. The CDR3 is made up of 15 amino acids. The germline CDR1 and CDR2 sequences are SGHDT and YYEEEE. The V segment lost 3 bases and the J segment 2 bases; nucleotides outside the gene matches: 8. The CDR3 coding sequence is TGTGCCAGCAGCTCCATTGGAGACAGGGCCTACGAGCAGTACTTC. Encoded protein: CASSSIGDRAYEQYF.

This chain links TRBV2 with TRBJ2-2, with TRBD2 identical over 8 bases. V was clipped by 5 bases and J by 4 bases; unmatched bases: 12. The CDR3 sequence is 17 residues long. Germline V lookup: CDR1 SNHLY, CDR2 FYNNEI. In DNA form, the CDR3 reads TGTGCCAGCAGTCTATTTTCGGGGGCGGGGGGCACCGGGGAGCTGTTTTTT. It encodes CASSLFSGAGGTGELFF.

The V and J genes are TRBV30 and TRBJ1-1; unclear D gene. The germline gives CDR1 GTSNPN, CDR2 SVGIG (reference sequence). The CDR3 contains 12 residues. The V end lost 3 bases, the J end lost 9 bases, and 14 bases lay between the germline ends. The CDR3 coding sequence is TGTGCCTGGAGGGGTCGAGGTTTAAAAGCTTTCTTT. Translation: CAWRGRGLKAFF.

This clone is deemed medium-sized (0.01 to 0.1%). The rearrangement links TRBV5-1 to TRBJ1-4; D is unresolved. CDR1 and CDR2 (germline): SGHRS, YFSETQ. The ends were cut back, 4 bases at V and 13 bases at J, with 20 bases in the middle. The CDR3 is 14 residues long. The CDR3 protein is CASSPAGMLSRLFF. As DNA, the CDR3 is TGCGCCAGCAGCCCCGCAGGAATGCTAAGTAGACTGTTTTTT.

This clone has a handful of counts. In nucleotides, the CDR3 is TGTGCCAGCAGTTATACGGGACAGGGGACCTACGAGCAGTACTTC. Protein sequence: CASSYTGQGTYEQYF. The chain recombines TRBV13 with TRBJ2-7, with 10 bases matching TRBD1. V trimming: 6 bases; J trimming: 2 bases; junction bases outside the gene matches: 7. The CDR3 totals 15 residues. The germline V gene has CDR1 PRHDT and CDR2 FYEKMQ (reference sequence). Full variable domain (missing parts from reference TRBV13 and TRBJ2-7): AAGVIQSPRHLIKEKRETATLKCYPIPRHDTVYWYQQGPGQDPQFLISFYEKMQSDKGSIPDRFSAQQFSDYHSELNMSSLELGDSALYFCASSYTGQGTYEQYFGPGTRLTVT.

The rearrangement uses TRBV15 and TRBJ2-5; D perhaps matches TRBD1 (6 bases). V gave up 4 bases and J gave up 0 bases, with 9 bases separating them. Germline CDR1 reads LNHNV; CDR2 reads YYDKDF (reference sequence). The CDR3 spans 14 residues. The CDR3 spells CATSIGGDQETQYF. The CDR3 DNA sequence: TGTGCCACCAGCATAGGGGGAGACCAAGAGACCCAGTACTTC.

This clone was seen only once. The rearrangement joins TRBV5-1 to TRBJ2-2; 9 nucleotides line up with TRBD1. V lost 1 base, J lost 2 bases, and 3 bases stayed unmatched. Per germline, CDR1 SGHRS and CDR2 YFSETQ. This CDR3 region has 16 residues. The CDR3 coding sequence is TGCGCCAGCAGCTTGAGGGACAGGGCTAACACCGGGGAGCTGTTTTTT. Amino acid sequence: CASSLRDRANTGELFF.

This clone appeared a single time. The genes are TRBV16 and TRBJ2-1; D is unclear. V lost 4 bases, J lost 7 bases, and 11 bases lay in between. The CDR3 consists of 13 residues. The V gene's germline CDR1 is KGHSY and CDR2 FQNENV. The CDR3 sequence: CASSPRVGNEQFF. The CDR3 DNA is TGTGCCAGCAGCCCTAGAGTCGGTAATGAGCAGTTCTTC. The full variable domain, in which reference TRBV16 and TRBJ2-1 provide the parts outside the CDR3, is GEEVAQTPKHLVRGEGQKAKLYCAPIKGHSYVFWYQQVLKNEFKFLISFQNENVFDETGMPKERFSAKCLPNSPCSLEIQATKLEDSAVYFCASSPRVGNEQFFGPGTRLTVL.

The chain combines TRBV5-4 with TRBJ2-7; TRBD1 matches at 10 bases. J was trimmed by 6 bases and V by 4 bases; bases with no gene match: 13. From germline, CDR1 is SGHNT and CDR2 YYREEE (reference sequence). The length of the CDR3 is 16 residues. The DNA for the CDR3 is TGTGCCAGCAGCGGGGGGGGACAGGGGCCCCTCTCCGAGCAGTACTTC. It yields the protein CASSGGGQGPLSEQYF.